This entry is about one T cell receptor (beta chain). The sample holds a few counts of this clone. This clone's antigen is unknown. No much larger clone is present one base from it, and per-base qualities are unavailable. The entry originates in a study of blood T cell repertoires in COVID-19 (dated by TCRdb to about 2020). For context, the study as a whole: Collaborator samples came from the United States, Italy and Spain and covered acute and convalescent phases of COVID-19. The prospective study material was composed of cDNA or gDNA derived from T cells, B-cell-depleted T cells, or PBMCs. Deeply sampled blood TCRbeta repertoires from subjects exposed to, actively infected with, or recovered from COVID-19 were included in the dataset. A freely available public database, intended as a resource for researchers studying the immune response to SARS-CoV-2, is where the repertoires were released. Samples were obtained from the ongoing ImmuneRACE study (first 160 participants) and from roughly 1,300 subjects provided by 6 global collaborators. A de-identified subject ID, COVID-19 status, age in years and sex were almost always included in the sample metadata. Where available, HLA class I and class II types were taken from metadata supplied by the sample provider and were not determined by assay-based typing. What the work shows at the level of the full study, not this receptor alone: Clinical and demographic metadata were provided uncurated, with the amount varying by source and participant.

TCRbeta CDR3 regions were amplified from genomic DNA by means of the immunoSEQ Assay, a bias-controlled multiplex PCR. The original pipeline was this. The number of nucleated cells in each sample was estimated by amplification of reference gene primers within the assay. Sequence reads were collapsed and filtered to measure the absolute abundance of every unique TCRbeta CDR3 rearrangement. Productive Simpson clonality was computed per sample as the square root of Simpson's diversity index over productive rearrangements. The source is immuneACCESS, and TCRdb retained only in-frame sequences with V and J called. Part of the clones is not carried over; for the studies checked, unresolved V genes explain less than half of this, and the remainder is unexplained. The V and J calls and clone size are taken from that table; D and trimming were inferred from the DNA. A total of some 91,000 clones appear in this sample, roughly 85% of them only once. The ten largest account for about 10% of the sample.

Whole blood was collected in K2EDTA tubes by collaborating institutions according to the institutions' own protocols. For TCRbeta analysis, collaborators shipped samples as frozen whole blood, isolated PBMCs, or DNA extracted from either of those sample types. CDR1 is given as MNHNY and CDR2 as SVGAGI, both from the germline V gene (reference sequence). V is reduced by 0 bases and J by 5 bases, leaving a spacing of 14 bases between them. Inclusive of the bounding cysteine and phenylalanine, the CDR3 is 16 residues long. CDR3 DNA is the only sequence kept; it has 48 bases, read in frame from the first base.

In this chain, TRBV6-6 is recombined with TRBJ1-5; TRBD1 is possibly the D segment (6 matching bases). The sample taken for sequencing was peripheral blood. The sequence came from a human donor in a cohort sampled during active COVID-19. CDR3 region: CASSYSSRGWDQPQHF. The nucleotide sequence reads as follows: TGTGCCAGCAGTTACTCGAGCAGGGGTTGGGATCAGCCCCAGCATTTT.